This T cell receptor beta chain was observed in a study of siplizumab effects on memory and regulatory T cells. Study-wide results and limits: The alloresponse seemed to draw substantially on naive T cells, which appeared more diverse than memory cells. The alloreactive clones that mapped to unstimulated subsets made up only a minor fraction. Significantly reduced by siplizumab was the cumulative frequency of alloreactive sequences, namely those traceable to unstimulated CD4+ memory cells.

The CDR3 runs to 14 residues. Trimming took off 5 bases at V and 0 bases at J, with 8 bases between the two ends. Germline V gives CDR1 MDHEN, CDR2 SYDVKM. The data were produced by immunoSEQ multiplex PCR, yet TCRdb's version contains in-frame clones alone and is incomplete. The repertoire holds about 50,000 clones, roughly 92% seen once, with 17% in the top ten. On this clone: Its target is unknown. The sample holds other DNA sequences that translate to the same CDR3.

V and J are TRBV28 and TRBJ2-4; D unclear. The specimen was CD8+ T cells sorted from blood. The origin of this receptor is a human donor in good health. CDR3 coding DNA: TGTGCCAGCAGTCGGCGGCTAGCCAAAAACATTCAGTACTTC. Translated, it gives CASSRRLAKNIQYF.